The following is a TCR beta chain sequence with its context. Its matching antigen is unknown. This sample is part of a study of beta chain features in type 1 diabetes. The ends were cut back, 3 bases at V and 4 bases at J, with 19 bases in the middle. Germline V gene data show CDR1 as MDHEN and CDR2 as SYDVKM. The CDR3 totals 17 residues. Broader study findings: A moderate, significant TCRB CDR3 shortening appeared in type 1 diabetes across four CD4+ subsets. Any HLA effect on TCRB rearrangement was left unresolved by small sub-analyses.

What was sequenced were expressed TCRB transcripts, since all of the isolated RNA had been reverse transcribed. Clones were read by immunoSEQ multiplex PCR, and TCRdb kept only the in-frame ones, dropping some. The table shows approximately 260,000 clones, with around 25% occurring only once. The rearrangement uses TRBV28 and TRBJ2-1, with D perhaps matching TRBD2 (6 bases). Sequences were obtained from naive CD4+ T cells from blood. This TCR came from a woman younger than 45 with type 1 diabetes. The CDR3 DNA reads as TGTGCCAGCAGTTTCCTTCGTTCGGGACTCTTATACAATGAGCAGTTCTTC. It translates to CASSFLRSGLLYNEQFF. Full variable domain (missing parts from reference TRBV28 and TRBJ2-1): DVKVTQSSRYLVKRTGEKVFLECVQDMDHENMFWYRQDPGLGLRLIYFSYDVKMKEKGDIPEGYSVSREKKERFSLILESASTNQTSMYLCASSFLRSGLLYNEQFFGPGTRLTVL.